This T cell receptor beta chain was identified during a study of blood T cell repertoires in COVID-19. Authors' data handling: Estimation of nucleated cell counts relied on the amplification of reference gene primers. The data were produced by immunoSEQ multiplex PCR, yet TCRdb's version contains in-frame clones alone and is incomplete. D and trimming were read from the DNA, whereas the V and J calls and clone size are those reported in that table. The profile shows 70,000 to 95,000 clones, approximately 80% of them singletons. Germline CDR1 reads SGHTA; CDR2 reads FQGNSA. V lost 4 bases and J lost 5; bases outside the gene matches: 6. The CDR3 is made up of 16 amino acids.

Sequenced input: peripheral blood. The clonotype was recovered from a woman between 65 and 79 years old with acute or convalescent COVID-19. The chain employs TRBV7-2 and TRBJ2-1; TRBD2 agrees at 12 bases. The CDR3 DNA is TGTGCCAGCAGCTCCCAGGGGACTAGCGGGCACAATGAGCAGTTCTTC. Translated: CASSSQGTSGHNEQFF.